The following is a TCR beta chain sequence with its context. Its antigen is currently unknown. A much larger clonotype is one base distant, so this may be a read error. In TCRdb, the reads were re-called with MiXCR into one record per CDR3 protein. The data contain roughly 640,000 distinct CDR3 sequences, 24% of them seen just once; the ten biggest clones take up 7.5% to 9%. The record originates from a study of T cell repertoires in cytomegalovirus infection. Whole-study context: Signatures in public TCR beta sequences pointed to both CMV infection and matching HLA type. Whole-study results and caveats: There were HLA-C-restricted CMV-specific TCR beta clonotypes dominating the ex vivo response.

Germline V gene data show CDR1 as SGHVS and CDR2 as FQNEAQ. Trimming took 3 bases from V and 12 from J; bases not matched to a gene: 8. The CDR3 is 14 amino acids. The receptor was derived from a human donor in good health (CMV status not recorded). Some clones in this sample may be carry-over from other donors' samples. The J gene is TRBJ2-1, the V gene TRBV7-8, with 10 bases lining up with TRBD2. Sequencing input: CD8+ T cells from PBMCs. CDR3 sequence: CASSFSGGAYAQFF. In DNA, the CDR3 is TGTGCCAGCAGCTTCAGCGGGGGGGCTTATGCGCAGTTCTTC.